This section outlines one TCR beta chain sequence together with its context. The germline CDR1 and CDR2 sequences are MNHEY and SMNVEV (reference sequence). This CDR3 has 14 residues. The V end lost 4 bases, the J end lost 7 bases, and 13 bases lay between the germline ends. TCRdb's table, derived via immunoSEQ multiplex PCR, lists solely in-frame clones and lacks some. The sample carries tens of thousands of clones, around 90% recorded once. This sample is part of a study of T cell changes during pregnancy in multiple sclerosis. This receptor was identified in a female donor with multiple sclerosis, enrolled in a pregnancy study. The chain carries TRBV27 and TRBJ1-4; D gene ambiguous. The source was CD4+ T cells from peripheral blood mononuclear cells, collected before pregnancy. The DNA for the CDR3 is TGTGCCAGCAGTTCGCCGAGAGGAGGTGAAAAACTGTTTTTT. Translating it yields CASSSPRGGEKLFF.